Listed here are 26 T cell receptor beta chains from one sample, sequenced in a study of T cell responses to AZD1222 COVID-19 vaccine. Sequencing was performed with immunoSEQ multiplex PCR; in TCRdb, only in-frame clones are kept and a portion is missing. This table holds more than 90,000 clones, about 90% found once. The specimen comprised peripheral blood, sampled 28 days after the second AZD1222 dose. All receptors come from an adult who received the AZD1222 COVID-19 vaccine.

This clone was picked up a small number of times. The rearrangement joins TRBV18 to TRBJ2-7, with no clear D. Germline V gives CDR1 KGHSH, CDR2 LQKENI. Trimming shortened V by 2 bases and J by 5 bases, and 10 bases separated the two germline ends. The CDR3 extends over 13 amino acids. CDR3 sequence: CASSPSSLNEQYF. CDR3 nucleotides: TGTGCCAGCTCACCAAGTTCCCTGAACGAGCAGTACTTC.

V gene TRBV7-9 combines with J gene TRBJ1-2; possibly TRBD1 for D (6 bases). The V end lost 6 bases, the J end lost 1 base, and 18 bases lay between the germline ends. Germline CDR1 reads SEHNR; CDR2 reads FQNEAQ (reference sequence). The CDR3 covers 16 residues. The CDR3 here is CASSPEQGTLNYGYTF. DNA of the CDR3: TGTGCCAGCAGTCCCGAACAGGGAACACTTAACTATGGCTACACCTTC.

The V call is TRBV6-1, the J call TRBJ1-5, with unresolved D. Per the germline V gene, CDR1 is MNHNS and CDR2 is SASEGT. CDR3 length: 16 amino acids. V lost 4 bases to trimming and J lost 1 base, with 14 bases between them. The CDR3, as DNA: TGTGCCAGCAGTGTTGCTGGGATCCCCAGCAATCAGCCCCAGCATTTT. This gives the protein CASSVAGIPSNQPQHF.

V and J are TRBV10-3 and TRBJ2-1; 13 bases are a match to TRBD2. CDR1 is ENHRY and CDR2 is SYGVKD in the germline V gene. The CDR3 runs 15 residues. V was clipped by 6 bases and J by 8 bases; unmatched bases: 7. Written as DNA, the CDR3 is TGTGCCATCAGCCCACTAGCGGGGGGGCGAGATGAGCAGTTCTTC. Translated, it gives CAISPLAGGRDEQFF.

The chain recombines TRBV6-5 with TRBJ1-1; the D is unclear. Per the germline V gene, CDR1 is MNHEY and CDR2 is SVGAGI. V was shortened by 0 bases and J by 1 base, with 6 bases between the two germline ends. This CDR3 is built from 14 residues. DNA for the CDR3: TGTGCCAGCAGTTACTCCAGCCCGAACACTGAAGCTTTCTTT. As protein: CASSYSSPNTEAFF.

The chain is built from TRBV11-2 and TRBJ2-7; no definite D call. Deletions cut 4 bases from V and 4 bases from J, with 14 bases between. The CDR3 consists of 14 residues. Per the germline V gene, CDR1 is SGHAT and CDR2 is FQNNGV. The CDR3 sequence: CASSYGTDGYEQYF. The CDR3 DNA is TGTGCCAGCAGCTACGGTACGGACGGGTACGAGCAGTACTTC.

This rearrangement joins TRBV6-6 to TRBJ1-2, with TRBD1 matching over 7 bases. Germline CDR1 is MNHNY and CDR2 is SVGAGI (reference sequence). The trim removed 6 bases at V and 0 bases at J, leaving 7 bases unmatched. The CDR3 covers 15 residues. Here the CDR3 reads CASSRDRASNYGYTF. As DNA, the CDR3 is TGTGCCAGCAGCCGAGACAGGGCGTCTAACTATGGCTACACCTTC.

The chain couples TRBV27 to TRBJ2-1; the match to TRBD2 covers 11 bases. This CDR3 region has 17 residues. Germline V gene sequence: CDR1 MNHEY, CDR2 SMNVEV (reference sequence). The ends lost 4 bases at V and 0 bases at J; junction bases unmatched: 5. The CDR3 nucleotides read TGTGCCAGCAGTTCACCCCTAGCGGGGGGCTCCTACAATGAGCAGTTCTTC. It codes for CASSSPLAGGSYNEQFF.

The chain has TRBV18 and TRBJ2-1, with 9 positions matching TRBD2. The CDR3 length is 16 residues. V lost 1 base, J lost 10 bases, and 11 bases stayed unmatched. Germline-derived CDR1 and CDR2 are KGHSH and LQKENI. This chain's CDR3 is CASSPRREGLGGEQFF. The CDR3 DNA reads TGTGCCAGCTCACCACGGCGGGAGGGGCTCGGCGGAGAGCAGTTCTTC. Supplemented by reference TRBV18 and TRBJ2-1, the full variable domain reads NAGVMQNPRHLVRRRGQEARLRCSPMKGHSHVYWYRQLPEEGLKFMVYLQKENIIDESGMPKERFSAEFPKEGPSILRIQQVVRGDSAAYFCASSPRREGLGGEQFFGPGTRLTVL.

V usage is TRBV7-2 and J usage is TRBJ1-2, with 7 bases aligning to TRBD1. Germline assignment: CDR1 SGHTA and CDR2 FQGNSA. V trimming: 7 bases; J trimming: 6 bases; junction bases outside the gene matches: 11. There are 14 residues in the CDR3. CDR3 protein: CASNLPQGGDGYTF. The DNA for the CDR3 is TGTGCCAGCAACCTACCGCAGGGGGGAGATGGCTACACCTTC. The variable domain in full, completed from reference TRBV7-2 and TRBJ1-2, reads GAGVSQSPSNKVTEKGKDVELRCDPISGHTALYWYRQSLGQGLEFLIYFQGNSAPDKSGLPSDRFSAERTGGSVSTLTIQRTQQEDSAVYLCASNLPQGGDGYTFGSGTRLTVV.

The rearrangement joins TRBV4-2 to TRBJ2-6; D is unresolved. Trimming removed 1 base from V and 0 bases from J, with 7 bases in between. CDR1 and CDR2 (germline): LGHNA, YNFKEQ. CDR3 length: 16 residues. CDR3 nucleotides: TGTGCCAGCAGCCAAGTTACAGCCTCTGGGGCCAACGTCCTGACTTTC. This codes for CASSQVTASGANVLTF.

The CDR3 loop is CASSLSLSYEQYF. For the CDR3, the DNA is TGTGCCAGCAGCTTATCTCTCTCCTACGAGCAGTACTTC. The gene calls are TRBV7-6 and TRBJ2-7; D is ambiguous. CDR1 SGHVS and CDR2 FNYEAQ come from the germline V gene. Trimming pared 2 bases from V and 0 bases from J, leaving 5 bases between. This CDR3 has 13 amino acids.

The chain employs TRBV28 and TRBJ2-2; 8 bases are a match to TRBD2. The CDR3 contains 13 residues. Trimming cost V 7 bases and J 4 bases; bases outside gene matches: 2. Germline V gene lookup returns CDR1 MDHEN and CDR2 SYDVKM. The CDR3 DNA reads as TGTGCCAGCACGGGGGGGAGCACCGGGGAGCTGTTTTTT. Its translation: CASTGGSTGELFF. Using reference TRBV28 and TRBJ2-2 for the parts outside the CDR3, the full variable domain is DVKVTQSSRYLVKRTGEKVFLECVQDMDHENMFWYRQDPGLGLRLIYFSYDVKMKEKGDIPEGYSVSREKKERFSLILESASTNQTSMYLCASTGGSTGELFFGEGSRLTVL.

The CDR3 nucleotides read TGTGCCAGCAGTCGCCGGACTTGGAACACCGGGGAGCTGTTTTTT. Amino acids: CASSRRTWNTGELFF. V is TRBV28 and J is TRBJ2-2; possibly TRBD2 for D (5 bases). V was pared by 5 bases and J by 1 base, with 11 bases between. The CDR3 has 15 amino acids. Germline lookup yields CDR1 MDHEN and CDR2 SYDVKM.

V and J are TRBV18 and TRBJ2-7, with a weak D call TRBD1 (5 bases). V lost 0 bases and J 5 bases, leaving 14 bases between the germline ends. The germline V gene has CDR1 KGHSH and CDR2 LQKENI. The CDR3 extends over 15 amino acids. The CDR3 nucleotides read TGTGCCAGCTCACCACCGGTAGGGGCAGGGCACGAGCAGTACTTC. The encoded protein is CASSPPVGAGHEQYF. The full variable domain, completed using reference TRBV18 and TRBJ2-7, is NAGVMQNPRHLVRRRGQEARLRCSPMKGHSHVYWYRQLPEEGLKFMVYLQKENIIDESGMPKERFSAEFPKEGPSILRIQQVVRGDSAAYFCASSPPVGAGHEQYFGPGTRLTVT.

This chain joins TRBV21-1 and TRBJ1-1; the D call in the table, TRBD1, was not verified against the DNA. TRBV21-1 is a documented pseudogene. The CDR3 sequence is 21 residues long. The DNA for the CDR3 is TGTGCCAGCAGCAAAAATTTGAAAGGACAGGGGCAAAGATTGGAGAACACTGAAGCTTTCTTT. Translated, it gives CASSKNLKGQGQRLENTEAFF.

The J gene is TRBJ1-2, the V gene TRBV29-1; D perhaps matches TRBD1 (6 bases). The germline CDR1 and CDR2 sequences are SQVTM and ANQGSEA. V was clipped by 4 bases and J by 4 bases, with 10 bases between them. The CDR3 has 12 residues. The CDR3 loop reads CSVVRGAYGYTF. The DNA of the CDR3 is TGCAGCGTTGTGCGGGGGGCCTATGGCTACACCTTC.

The chain joins TRBV28 to TRBJ1-1; tentatively, D is TRBD1 (5 bases). Per the germline V gene, CDR1 is MDHEN and CDR2 is SYDVKM. V was cut by 5 bases and J by 0 bases, with 16 bases left in between. This CDR3 region has 16 residues. The CDR3 nucleotides are TGTGCCAGCAGTGGCGGGGGAGCGTATATGAACACTGAAGCTTTCTTT. This sequence encodes CASSGGGAYMNTEAFF.

The chain is built from TRBV28 and TRBJ2-6; D is ambiguous. This CDR3 spans 16 amino acids. Between the trimmed V and J ends, which lost 2 bases and 4 bases, there was a span of 12 bases. Per the germline V gene, CDR1 is MDHEN and CDR2 is SYDVKM. The CDR3 reads CASSLRTAPGANVLTF. The CDR3 bases are TGTGCCAGCAGTTTACGCACAGCACCCGGGGCCAACGTCCTGACTTTC.

The chain recombines TRBV15 with TRBJ1-2; D is unclear. Germline V lookup: CDR1 LNHNV, CDR2 YYDKDF (reference sequence). With 0 bases removed from V and 4 bases from J, the gap between germline ends came to 12 bases. This CDR3 is built from 15 residues. The CDR3 sequence: CATSRDQALPYGYTF. DNA of the CDR3: TGTGCCACCAGCAGAGATCAGGCCCTCCCCTATGGCTACACCTTC.

The rearrangement joins TRBV20-1 to TRBJ1-4; D is ambiguous. CDR1 is DFQATT, CDR2 SNEGSKA, per germline (reference sequence). The ends were cut back, 5 bases at V and 8 bases at J, with 9 bases in the middle. This CDR3 contains 11 residues. CDR3 amino acids: CSALGREKLFF. The DNA for the CDR3 is TGCAGTGCTTTGGGCCGGGAAAAACTGTTTTTT.

The gene calls are TRBV27 and TRBJ2-1; 16 nucleotides line up with TRBD2. The CDR3 totals 15 residues. Trimming cost V 3 bases and J 7 bases; bases outside gene matches: 0. CDR1 is MNHEY, CDR2 SMNVEV, per germline (reference sequence). The CDR3: CASSLGLAGGNEQFF. The CDR3 DNA reads TGTGCCAGCAGTTTGGGACTAGCGGGAGGGAATGAGCAGTTCTTC.

This clone has only a few counts. The V call is TRBV5-1, the J call TRBJ1-2, with no clear D. The CDR3 extends over 14 amino acids. Trimming removed 2 bases from V and 7 bases from J, with 15 bases in between. Germline lookup yields CDR1 SGHRS and CDR2 YFSETQ. CDR3 region: CASSLEVGSSGYTF. The DNA for the CDR3 is TGCGCCAGCAGCTTAGAGGTGGGGTCTAGTGGCTACACCTTC.

CDR3 sequence reads: CTSRGAGAEAFF. The CDR3 DNA follows: TGCACCTCCAGGGGGGCAGGCGCTGAAGCTTTCTTT. The J gene is TRBJ1-1, the V gene TRBV29-1; 7 bases agree with TRBD1. Germline loops: CDR1 SQVTM, CDR2 ANQGSEA. The CDR3 loop spans 12 amino acids.

This sequence joins TRBV15 and TRBJ1-3; D is uncertain. V lost 8 bases and J lost 0, with 8 bases in between. The germline gives CDR1 LNHNV, CDR2 YYDKDF (reference sequence). This CDR3 contains 13 residues. CDR3 nucleotides: TGTGCCACCGCTTGGGACTCTGGAAACACCATATATTTT. As protein: CATAWDSGNTIYF.

In its sample, this clone was seen a few times. The rearrangement joins TRBV11-2 to TRBJ1-3; 10 bases are a match to TRBD1. V dropped 0 bases and J dropped 1; count of bases not matched to a gene: 3. CDR1 is SGHAT and CDR2 is FQNNGV in the germline V gene. This CDR3 has 17 amino acids. CDR3 sequence (DNA): TGTGCCAGCAGCTTAGAACGGGACAGGGGATCTGGAAACACCATATATTTT. Amino acid sequence: CASSLERDRGSGNTIYF.